This TCR beta chain was found in a study of blood T cell repertoires in COVID-19. The CDR3 runs to 14 residues. V shed 2 bases and J shed 1 base, with 6 bases lying between them. CDR1 and CDR2 (germline): MNHEY, SMNVEV (reference sequence). Sequencing was performed with immunoSEQ multiplex PCR; in TCRdb, only in-frame clones are kept and a portion is missing. The sample shows about 110,000 clones, 70% to 85% of them seen only once. The receptor was isolated from a woman in her thirties or forties with acute or convalescent COVID-19. V gene TRBV27 combines with J gene TRBJ1-5; no clear D gene. Sequenced sample: peripheral blood. CDR3 nucleotides: TGTGCCAGCAGTTTAAAACAGAGCAATCAGCCCCAGCATTTT. Encoded protein: CASSLKQSNQPQHF.